This T cell receptor (beta chain) was observed in a study of graft-versus-host responses after intestinal transplantation. For the study at large: Recipients were given multivisceral, liver-intestinal, or isolated intestinal transplants. Anti-thymocyte globulin was used for induction in all recipients, who then took tacrolimus and steroids for approximately 3 years.

General study findings and limits: The marrow of recipients harbored GvH clones, and ileum or blood showed some of them first.

With regard to this clone: What it binds is not known.

Assay used: immunoSEQ multiplex PCR; TCRdb lists only in-frame clones, some missing. The data show 70,000 or so clones, 84% seen once. The sequencing here drew on unstimulated CD4+ T cells sorted from spleen or lymph node cells, taken before transplant. The clonotype comes from a human donor who was the organ donor for an intestinal transplant.

The CDR3 DNA is TGTGCCAGCAGTTTGCCCAGAAGCAATCAGCCCCAGCATTTT. This encodes CASSLPRSNQPQHF. The chain is built from TRBV28 and TRBJ1-5, with D hard to call. The CDR3 is made up of 14 amino acids. Germline V gene data show CDR1 as MDHEN and CDR2 as SYDVKM. The ends were cut back, 3 bases at V and 1 base at J, with 7 bases in the middle.